This T cell receptor (beta chain) was documented in a study of vaccination and CD4 T cells after COVID-19. This CDR3 is built from 12 residues. V shed 5 bases and J shed 0 bases, with 5 bases lying between them. Sequencing of the DNA from cultured CD4+ T cells was carried out with the Oncomine TCR Beta short-read assay. TCRdb ran MiXCR on the PCR reads and lists one entry per CDR3 protein. Of approximately 15,000 distinct CDR3 sequences listed, roughly 57% were seen once; the top ten hold roughly 7.4%. Treatment specified: approximately 11-day PBMC culture with coronavirus spike peptide pools or control peptides (ViraFEST assay). A note on this clonotype: Its antigen is unidentified.

The sequenced material came from CD4+ T cells from blood, cultured in vitro. The sequence was obtained from a human donor who had recovered from COVID-19. The V gene is TRBV12-3 or TRBV12-4, the J gene TRBJ2-7, with D hard to call. The CDR3 loop is CASSPPSYEQYF. Here the CDR3 DNA reads TGTGCCAGCAGTCCACCCTCCTACGAGCAGTACTTC.